The next 7 T cell receptor beta chains were all read from a single sample in a study of breast tumors, draining lymph nodes, adjacent tissues. Samples came from axillary lymph nodes draining the breast cancer. TCRdb reprocessed the multiplex PCR reads with MiXCR, giving one entry per CDR3 protein. The table records around 300,000 distinct CDR3 sequences, over 25% of them present only once. Sequencing used axillary lymph node tissue. The receptors here all came from a female donor with breast cancer. Some clones in this sample may be carry-over from other donors' samples.

This chain uses TRBV2 with TRBJ1-3; D is possibly TRBD1 (5 bases). V lost 7 bases to trimming and J lost 0 bases, with 10 bases between them. This CDR3 contains 14 residues. Looked up from germline, CDR1 is SNHLY and CDR2 is FYNNEI. CDR3 sequence (DNA): TGTGCCAGCATGAACAGGCGCTCTGGAAACACCATATATTTT. The encoded protein is CASMNRRSGNTIYF.

The V gene is TRBV9, the J gene TRBJ2-3; D is possibly TRBD1 or TRBD2 (5 bases each). V was cut by 2 bases and J by 2 bases, with 12 bases left in between. Per germline, CDR1 SGDLS and CDR2 YYNGEE. CDR3 length: 15 residues. The CDR3 DNA is TGTGCCAGCAGCGTCTCGGGACCCCCCACAGATACGCAGTATTTT. It yields the protein CASSVSGPPTDTQYF.

V usage is TRBV18 and J usage is TRBJ2-5, with D tentatively TRBD2 (5 bases). This CDR3 spans 16 amino acids. From germline, CDR1 is KGHSH and CDR2 LQKENI. V gave up 5 bases and J gave up 0 bases, with 16 bases separating them. CDR3 region: CASSNSAGTYQETQYF. For the CDR3, the DNA is TGTGCCAGCTCAAATTCGGCGGGCACGTACCAAGAGACCCAGTACTTC.

This clonotype came up a few times. The chain combines TRBV6-2 or TRBV6-3 with TRBJ2-1, with a weak D call TRBD2 (6 bases). V shed 6 bases and J shed 2 bases, with 11 bases lying between them. This CDR3 is built from 14 residues. Looked up from germline, CDR1 is MNHEY and CDR2 is SVGEGT. The CDR3 is CASRGGNPYNEQFF. The CDR3 DNA sequence: TGTGCCAGCAGAGGAGGGAACCCCTACAATGAGCAGTTCTTC.

V usage is TRBV6-5 and J usage is TRBJ1-1; TRBD1 might be the D (6 bases). CDR1 and CDR2 (germline): MNHEY, SVGAGI. Trimming cost V 0 bases and J 5 bases, with 16 bases left between them. The CDR3 totals 16 residues. CDR3 protein: CASSYSSGIGGTEAFF. The DNA of the CDR3 is TGTGCCAGCAGTTACTCCTCAGGGATAGGGGGTACTGAAGCTTTCTTT.

About this clonotype itself: This may come from a read error, since a much larger clone is one base off. J is TRBJ2-1 and V is TRBV6-5; D gene uncertain. The CDR3 totals 11 residues. Trimming cost V 2 bases and J 8 bases, with 4 bases left between them. CDR1 is MNHEY and CDR2 is SVGAGI in the germline V gene. CDR3 DNA sequence: TGTGCCAGCAGTTACGTGTATGAGCAGTTCTTC. It yields the protein CASSYVYEQFF.

Concerning this clonotype itself: Given a much more abundant clone one base away, this may be a read error. This chain connects TRBV12-3 or TRBV12-4 to TRBJ1-2; 11 bases are a match to TRBD1. The CDR3 spans 18 residues. The J segment lost 0 bases and the V segment lost 3 bases, leaving 9 bases of the junction unmatched. CDR3 residues: CASSFLGTGGPTNYGYTF. The CDR3 coding sequence is TGTGCCAGCAGTTTCCTTGGGACAGGGGGTCCCACTAACTATGGCTACACCTTC.